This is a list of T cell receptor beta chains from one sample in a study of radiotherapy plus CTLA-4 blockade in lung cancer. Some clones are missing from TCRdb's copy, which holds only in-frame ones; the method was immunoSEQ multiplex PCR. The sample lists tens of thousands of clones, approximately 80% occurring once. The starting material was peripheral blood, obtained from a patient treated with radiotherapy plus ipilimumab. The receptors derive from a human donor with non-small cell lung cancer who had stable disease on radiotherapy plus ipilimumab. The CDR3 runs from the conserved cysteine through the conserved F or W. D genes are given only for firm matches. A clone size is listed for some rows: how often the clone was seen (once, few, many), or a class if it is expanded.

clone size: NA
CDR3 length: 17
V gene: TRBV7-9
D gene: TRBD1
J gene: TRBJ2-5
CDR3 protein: CASRPGQGATGVETQYF
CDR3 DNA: TGTGCCAGCAGACCGGGACAGGGGGCGACCGGGGTAGAGACCCAGTACTTC

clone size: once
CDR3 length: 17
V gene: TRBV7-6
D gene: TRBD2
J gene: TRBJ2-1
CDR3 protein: CASSSSFPGLGNNEQFF
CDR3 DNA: TGTGCCAGCAGCTCGAGTTTTCCGGGACTAGGGAACAATGAGCAGTTCTTC

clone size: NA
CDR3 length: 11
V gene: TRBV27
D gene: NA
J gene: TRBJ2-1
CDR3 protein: CASSTYNEQFF
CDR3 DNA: TGTGCCAGCAGCACATACAATGAGCAGTTCTTC

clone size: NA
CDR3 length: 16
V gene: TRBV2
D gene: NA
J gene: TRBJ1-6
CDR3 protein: CASTDRPTRYNSPLHF
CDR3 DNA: TGTGCCAGCACGGACAGACCCACGCGTTATAATTCACCCCTCCACTTT

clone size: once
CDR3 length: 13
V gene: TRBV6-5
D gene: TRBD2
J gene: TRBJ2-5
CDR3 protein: CASRSGGWETQYF
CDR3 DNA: TGTGCCAGCAGGTCGGGGGGGTGGGAGACCCAGTACTTC

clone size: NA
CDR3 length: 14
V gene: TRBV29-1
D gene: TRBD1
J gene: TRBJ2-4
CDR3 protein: CSIRQGGAKNIQYF
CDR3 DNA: TGCAGCATTAGACAGGGTGGAGCCAAAAACATTCAGTACTTC

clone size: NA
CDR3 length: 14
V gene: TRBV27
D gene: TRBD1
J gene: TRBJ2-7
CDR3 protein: CASSPRQGGYEQYF
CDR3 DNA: TGTGCCAGCAGTCCCCGACAGGGTGGCTACGAGCAGTACTTC

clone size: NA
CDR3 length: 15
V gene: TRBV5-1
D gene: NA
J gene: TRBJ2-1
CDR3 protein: CASSRDIFSYNEQFF
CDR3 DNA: TGCGCCAGCAGCAGGGACATCTTCTCCTACAATGAGCAGTTCTTC

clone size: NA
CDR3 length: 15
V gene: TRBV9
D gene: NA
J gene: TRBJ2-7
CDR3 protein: CASSVGRTAYYEQYF
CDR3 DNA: TGTGCCAGCAGCGTAGGTCGGACAGCCTACTACGAGCAGTACTTC

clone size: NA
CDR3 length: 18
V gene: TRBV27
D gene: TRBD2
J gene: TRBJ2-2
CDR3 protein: CASSLRSGLAGPTGELFF
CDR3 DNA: TGTGCCAGCAGTTTAAGGTCGGGACTAGCGGGACCCACCGGGGAGCTGTTTTTT

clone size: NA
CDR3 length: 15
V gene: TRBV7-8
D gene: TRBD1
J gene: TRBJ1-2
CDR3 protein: CASSDRGQVFGGYTF
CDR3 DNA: TGTGCCAGCAGCGACCGAGGACAGGTTTTTGGTGGCTACACCTTC

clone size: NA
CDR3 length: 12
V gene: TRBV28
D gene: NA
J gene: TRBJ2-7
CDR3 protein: CASSSGVYEQYF
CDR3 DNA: TGTGCCAGCAGTTCGGGGGTCTACGAGCAGTACTTC

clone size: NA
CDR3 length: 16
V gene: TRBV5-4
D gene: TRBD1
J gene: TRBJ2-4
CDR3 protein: CASSLGQGLAKNIQYF
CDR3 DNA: TGTGCCAGCAGCTTGGGACAGGGTCTAGCCAAAAACATTCAGTACTTC

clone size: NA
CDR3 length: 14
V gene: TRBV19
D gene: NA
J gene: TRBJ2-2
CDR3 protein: CASSSDSVPGELFF
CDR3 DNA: TGTGCCAGTAGTTCCGACTCTGTTCCCGGGGAGCTGTTTTTT

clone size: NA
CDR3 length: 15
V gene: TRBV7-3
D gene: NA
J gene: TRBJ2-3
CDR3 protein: CASSPTTSSTDTQYF
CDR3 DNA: TGTGCCAGCAGCCCGACAACTAGCAGCACAGATACGCAGTATTTT

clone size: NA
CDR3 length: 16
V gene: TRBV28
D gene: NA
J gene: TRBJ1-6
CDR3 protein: CASRPSAGLPNSPLHF
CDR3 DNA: TGTGCCAGCAGACCAAGTGCGGGGCTACCGAATTCACCCCTCCACTTT

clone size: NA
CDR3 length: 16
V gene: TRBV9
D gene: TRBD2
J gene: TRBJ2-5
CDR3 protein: CASSVGSGGRQETQYF
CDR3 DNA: TGTGCCAGCAGCGTAGGGAGCGGGGGGCGGCAAGAGACCCAGTACTTC

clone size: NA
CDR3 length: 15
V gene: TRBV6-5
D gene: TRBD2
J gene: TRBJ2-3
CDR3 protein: CASSRSGGRTDTQYF
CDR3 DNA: TGTGCCAGCAGTCGCTCGGGCGGGAGAACAGATACGCAGTATTTT

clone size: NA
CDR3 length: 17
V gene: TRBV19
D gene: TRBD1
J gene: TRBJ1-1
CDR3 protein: CASSKQGQGGLGTEAFF
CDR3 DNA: TGTGCCAGTAGCAAGCAGGGACAGGGGGGCCTGGGCACTGAAGCTTTCTTT

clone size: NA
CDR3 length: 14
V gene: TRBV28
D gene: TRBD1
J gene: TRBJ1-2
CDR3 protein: CASSPGTGPYGYTF
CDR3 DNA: TGTGCCAGCAGTCCCGGGACAGGGCCCTATGGCTACACCTTC

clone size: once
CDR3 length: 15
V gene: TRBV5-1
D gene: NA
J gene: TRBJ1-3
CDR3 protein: CASSPYPMEGNTIYF
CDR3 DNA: TGCGCCAGCAGCCCCTACCCGATGGAAGGAAACACCATATATTTT

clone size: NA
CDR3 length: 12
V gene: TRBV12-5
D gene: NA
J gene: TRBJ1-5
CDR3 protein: CASASPNQPQHF
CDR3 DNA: TGTGCTAGTGCCTCCCCCAATCAGCCCCAGCATTTT

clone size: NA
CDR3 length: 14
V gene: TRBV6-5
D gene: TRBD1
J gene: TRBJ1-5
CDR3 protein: CASSIRTGDQPQHF
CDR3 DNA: TGTGCCAGCAGTATCCGGACAGGCGATCAGCCCCAGCATTTT

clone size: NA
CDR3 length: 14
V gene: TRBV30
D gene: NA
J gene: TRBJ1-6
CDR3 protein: CAWTRGAGASPLHF
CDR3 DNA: TGTGCCTGGACTCGGGGGGCAGGGGCTTCACCCCTCCACTTT